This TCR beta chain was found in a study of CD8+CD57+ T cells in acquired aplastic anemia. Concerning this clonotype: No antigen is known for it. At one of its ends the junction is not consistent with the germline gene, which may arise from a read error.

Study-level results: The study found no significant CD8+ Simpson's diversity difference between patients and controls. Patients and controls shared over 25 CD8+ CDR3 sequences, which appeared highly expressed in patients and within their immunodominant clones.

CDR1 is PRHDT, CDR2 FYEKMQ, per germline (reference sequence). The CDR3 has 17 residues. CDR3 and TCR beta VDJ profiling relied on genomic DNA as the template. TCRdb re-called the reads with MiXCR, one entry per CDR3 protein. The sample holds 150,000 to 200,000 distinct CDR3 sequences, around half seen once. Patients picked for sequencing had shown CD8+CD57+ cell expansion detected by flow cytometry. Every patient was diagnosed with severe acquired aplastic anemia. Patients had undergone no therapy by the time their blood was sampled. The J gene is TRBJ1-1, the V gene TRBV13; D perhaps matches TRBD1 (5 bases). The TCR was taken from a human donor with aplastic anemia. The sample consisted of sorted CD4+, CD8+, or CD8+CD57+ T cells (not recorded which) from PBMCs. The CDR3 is CASGLASETVLKTEAFF. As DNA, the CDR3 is TGTGCCAGCGGCTTAGCTTCGGAGACAGTACTCAAAACTGAAGCTTTCTTT.